This record covers a single T cell receptor (beta chain). Its antigen is currently unknown. The V end was cut by 1 base, the J end by 8 bases, with 14 bases between. This CDR3 region has 14 residues. Germline V CDR1 and CDR2: SEHNR, FQNEAQ (reference sequence). All trial patients relapsed after autologous stem cell transplantation. Complete response, partial response or progressive disease were the best responses. The data were produced by immunoSEQ multiplex PCR, yet TCRdb's version contains in-frame clones alone and is incomplete. Of approximately 89,000 clones detected, approximately 80% appear once; the ten largest clones hold roughly an eighth. This sample is part of a study of PD-1 blockade in classical Hodgkin lymphoma. General observations from the study: Those achieving complete response showed baseline diversity like newly diagnosed patients. Relapsed/refractory patients reportedly had the lowest baseline TCR diversity, below newly diagnosed patients, who were below healthy donors.

Sequences were derived from peripheral blood mononuclear cells (PBMCs), sampled at baseline. This chain connects TRBV7-9 to TRBJ1-2; D gene ambiguous. The source is a human donor with classical Hodgkin lymphoma. The CDR3 DNA is TGTGCCAGCAGCTTAGGTGGTGGGGTACACGGCTACACCTTC. Protein product: CASSLGGGVHGYTF.